The 8 T cell receptor beta chains reported below all come from one sample, sequenced in a study of cytomegalovirus exposure and HLA in healthy donors. The PCR used 60 Vbeta and 13 Jbeta primers. The table came from immunoSEQ multiplex PCR; TCRdb's copy has only in-frame clones and leaves some out. Of 150,000 to 200,000 clones detected, 80% to 85% appear once; the ten largest clones hold around 2.1%. The specimen sequenced was PBMCs. These receptors originate from a young woman in good health and CMV-seropositive.

This chain connects TRBV6-6 to TRBJ2-2; tentatively, D is TRBD1 (6 bases). Germline loops: CDR1 MNHNY, CDR2 SVGAGI (reference sequence). There are 16 residues in the CDR3. Deletions cut 7 bases from V and 0 bases from J, with 15 bases between. CDR3 in amino acids: CASTLLGTTNTGELFF. Here the CDR3 DNA reads TGTGCCAGCACCCTCCTCGGGACAACGAACACCGGGGAGCTGTTTTTT.

The V and J genes are TRBV5-6 and TRBJ1-1, with D possibly being TRBD1 (5 bases). V was pared by 4 bases and J by 0 bases, with 13 bases between. The CDR3 is made up of 15 amino acids. CDR1 and CDR2 from the germline V gene are SGHDT and YYEEEE. The DNA of the CDR3 is TGTGCCAGCAGCCGACAAGGGGACTTGAACACTGAAGCTTTCTTT. Its protein is CASSRQGDLNTEAFF.

The V and J genes are TRBV15 and TRBJ2-3; TRBD2 matches 10 bases. Germline V CDR1 and CDR2: LNHNV, YYDKDF (reference sequence). CDR3 size: 17 residues. V trimming: 2 bases; J trimming: 3 bases; junction bases outside the gene matches: 8. The CDR3 DNA is TGTGCCACCAGCAGACCCGCCGGAGCGGGGGGGACAGATACGCAGTATTTT. It translates to CATSRPAGAGGTDTQYF.

The V gene is TRBV13, the J gene TRBJ2-4; D may be TRBD1 (5 bases). The CDR3 covers 14 residues. Trimming stripped 1 base from V and 1 base from J, with 5 bases between. Germline CDR1 reads PRHDT; CDR2 reads FYEKMQ (reference sequence). This CDR3 is CASSLAGAKNIQYF. As DNA, the CDR3 is TGTGCCAGCAGCTTAGCAGGGGCCAAAAACATTCAGTACTTC.

J is TRBJ1-1 and V is TRBV30; 8 bases align to TRBD1. J lost 1 base, V lost 1 base, and 2 bases had no gene match. CDR3 length equals 14 residues. CDR1 GTSNPN and CDR2 SVGIG come from the germline V gene (reference sequence). The CDR3 sequence is CAWSEGQGNTEAFF. CDR3 DNA: TGTGCCTGGAGTGAAGGACAGGGGAACACTGAAGCTTTCTTT.

The chain uses TRBV4-3 and TRBJ2-7, with 7 bases that match TRBD2. Germline-derived CDR1 and CDR2 are LGHNA and YSLEER. The J segment lost 3 bases and the V segment lost 3 bases, leaving 8 bases of the junction unmatched. CDR3 length: 15 amino acids. The CDR3 DNA sequence: TGCGCCAGCAGCCAGGGACTAACATACTTCTACGAGCAGTACGTC. Residues: CASSQGLTYFYEQYV.

The V call is TRBV6-1, the J call TRBJ2-3; the match to TRBD2 covers 14 bases. Germline CDR1 MNHNS, CDR2 SASEGT. Trimming removed 7 bases from V and 5 bases from J; junction bases left unmatched: 5. The CDR3 covers 15 residues. The DNA for the CDR3 is TGTGCCAGCACCAGACTAGCGGGGGGGATAGATACGCAGTATTTT. Its protein is CASTRLAGGIDTQYF.

The genes are TRBV18 and TRBJ1-1; D gene uncertain. Germline CDR1 KGHSH, CDR2 LQKENI. With 4 bases removed from V and 5 bases from J, the gap between germline ends came to 11 bases. This CDR3 has 13 amino acids. This CDR3 is CASSRDPGTEAFF. CDR3 nucleotides: TGTGCCAGCTCACGCGATCCCGGGACTGAAGCTTTCTTT. Looking up the rest from reference TRBV18 and TRBJ1-1 gives the full variable domain: NAGVMQNPRHLVRRRGQEARLRCSPMKGHSHVYWYRQLPEEGLKFMVYLQKENIIDESGMPKERFSAEFPKEGPSILRIQQVVRGDSAAYFCASSRDPGTEAFFGQGTRLTVV.